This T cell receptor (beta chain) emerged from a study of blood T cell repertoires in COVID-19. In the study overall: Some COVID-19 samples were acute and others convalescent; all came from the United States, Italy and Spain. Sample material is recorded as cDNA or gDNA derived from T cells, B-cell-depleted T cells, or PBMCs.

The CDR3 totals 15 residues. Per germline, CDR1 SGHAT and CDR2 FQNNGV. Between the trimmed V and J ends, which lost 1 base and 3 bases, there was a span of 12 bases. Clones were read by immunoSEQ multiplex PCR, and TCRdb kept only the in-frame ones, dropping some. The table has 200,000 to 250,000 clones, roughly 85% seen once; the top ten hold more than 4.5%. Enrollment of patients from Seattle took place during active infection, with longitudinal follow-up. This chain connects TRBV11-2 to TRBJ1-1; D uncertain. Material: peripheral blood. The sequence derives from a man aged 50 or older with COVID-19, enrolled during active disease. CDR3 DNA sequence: TGTGCCAGCAGCTTAGCGCTGTCGCGGGACACTGAAGCTTTCTTT. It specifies CASSLALSRDTEAFF.